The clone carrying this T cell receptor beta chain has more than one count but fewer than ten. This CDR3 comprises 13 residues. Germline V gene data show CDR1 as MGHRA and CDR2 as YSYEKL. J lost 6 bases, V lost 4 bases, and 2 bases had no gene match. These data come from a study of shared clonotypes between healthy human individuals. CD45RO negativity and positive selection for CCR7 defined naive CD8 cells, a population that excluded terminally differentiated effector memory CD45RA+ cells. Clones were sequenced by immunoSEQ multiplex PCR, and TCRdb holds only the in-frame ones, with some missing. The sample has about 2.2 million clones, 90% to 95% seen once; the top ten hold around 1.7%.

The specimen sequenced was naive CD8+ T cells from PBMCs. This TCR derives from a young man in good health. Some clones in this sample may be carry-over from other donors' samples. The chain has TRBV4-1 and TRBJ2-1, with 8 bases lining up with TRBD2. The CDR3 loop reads CASSPSGSNEQFF. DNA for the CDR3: TGCGCCAGCAGCCCCAGCGGGAGCAATGAGCAGTTCTTC.